The 26 T cell receptor beta chains reported below all come from one sample, sequenced in a study of blood T cell repertoires in COVID-19. Here immunoSEQ multiplex PCR was the method, and the copy in TCRdb shows in-frame clones only, minus some. The sample holds 150,000 or so clones; approximately 83% are singletons and the top ten take over 10%. Material: peripheral blood. Receptors were obtained from a man aged 70-80 years who had recovered from COVID-19.

The chain couples TRBV25-1 to TRBJ1-4, with a tentative D call TRBD1 (5 bases). Germline CDR1 reads MGHDK; CDR2 reads SYGVNS. V lost 8 bases and J 8 bases, leaving 18 bases between the germline ends. The CDR3 is 14 amino acids. The CDR3 DNA sequence: TGTGCCAGCGGAGTGGGGGGAAGCGGGGAAAAACTGTTTTTT. Its translation: CASGVGGSGEKLFF.

The CDR3 DNA sequence: TGTGCCAGCAGCGTAGCTATCAGGGGCGGAGGGGCCAACGTCCTGACTTTC. The encoded protein is CASSVAIRGGGANVLTF. V gene TRBV9 combines with J gene TRBJ2-6; possible D gene TRBD1, 6 bases. CDR3 length: 17 amino acids. Germline assignment: CDR1 SGDLS and CDR2 YYNGEE. With 0 bases removed from V and 4 bases from J, the gap between germline ends came to 14 bases.

The chain recombines TRBV5-3 with TRBJ1-5, with D unclear. TRBV5-3 has ORF status, its function being uncertain. The CDR3 totals 16 residues. The V end lost 0 bases, the J end lost 5 bases, and 15 bases lay between the germline ends. DNA of the CDR3: TGTGCCAGAAGCTTGGCCGGGTACGGGTGGGATCAGCCCCAGCATTTT. This encodes CARSLAGYGWDQPQHF.

This clone was picked up a small number of times. The chain joins TRBV9 to TRBJ2-1; D is ambiguous. Looked up from germline, CDR1 is SGDLS and CDR2 is YYNGEE. The CDR3 length is 16 residues. Trimming took off 0 bases at V and 0 bases at J, with 10 bases between the two ends. The CDR3 sequence is CASSVAGRYSYNEQFF. CDR3 bases: TGTGCCAGCAGCGTAGCTGGGCGCTACTCCTACAATGAGCAGTTCTTC.

The chain uses TRBV27 and TRBJ2-5, with TRBD2 as a possible D gene (6 bases). The CDR3 consists of 14 residues. Germline V gene data show CDR1 as MNHEY and CDR2 as SMNVEV (reference sequence). The germline V and J ends were trimmed by 6 bases and 1 base, with 12 bases remaining between them. For the CDR3, the DNA is TGTGCCAGCAGATCTCAGGGAGGCCAAGAGACCCAGTACTTC. Its protein product is CASRSQGGQETQYF.

This clone was detected a few times. The chain is built from TRBV10-3 and TRBJ2-1; 14 positions match TRBD2. This CDR3 has 15 residues. Trimming at V came to 7 bases and at J to 8 bases, leaving 7 bases not matched to a gene. Germline CDR1 is ENHRY and CDR2 is SYGVKD. Written as DNA, the CDR3 is TGTGCCATCACTAAGACTAGCGGGAGGGCTCATGAGCAGTTCTTC. Its protein is CAITKTSGRAHEQFF.

This chain links TRBV7-8 with TRBJ1-1; TRBD1 matches 9 bases. V lost 3 bases to trimming and J lost 0 bases; unmatched junction nucleotides: 2. The germline V gene encodes CDR1 SGHVS and CDR2 FQNEAQ. The length of the CDR3 is 15 residues. The CDR3 DNA reads as TGTGCCAGCAGCTTCGGGACAGGGATGAACACTGAAGCTTTCTTT. Protein sequence: CASSFGTGMNTEAFF.

The chain employs TRBV5-1 and TRBJ2-2; the D gene is possibly TRBD2 (6 bases). Looked up from germline, CDR1 is SGHRS and CDR2 is YFSETQ. With 8 bases removed from V and 0 bases from J, the gap between germline ends came to 17 bases. The CDR3 extends over 16 amino acids. This CDR3 reads CASQLGLATNTGELFF. CDR3 bases: TGCGCCAGTCAACTGGGGCTAGCGACGAACACCGGGGAGCTGTTTTTT.

This clone was observed a handful of times. V and J are TRBV4-2 and TRBJ2-7; TRBD2 matches at 10 bases. Germline V gene data show CDR1 as LGHNA and CDR2 as YNFKEQ. This CDR3 contains 17 residues. V trimming: 2 bases; J trimming: 6 bases; junction bases outside the gene matches: 13. CDR3 DNA sequence: TGTGCCAGCAGCCAATCCTTTGAGCGGGAGGGGTATACCGAGCAGTACTTC. Protein: CASSQSFEREGYTEQYF.

This clone was found once. V and J are TRBV7-9 and TRBJ1-2, with D unresolved. The CDR3 loop spans 12 amino acids. V shed 8 bases and J shed 4 bases, with 11 bases lying between them. Germline V gives CDR1 SEHNR, CDR2 FQNEAQ (reference sequence). As DNA, the CDR3 is TGTGCCAGCTCACGGGAGGCCTATGGCTACACCTTC. It codes for CASSREAYGYTF. The full variable domain, with the rest looked up from reference TRBV7-9 and TRBJ1-2, is DTGVSQNPRHKITKRGQNVTFRCDPISEHNRLYWYRQTLGQGPEFLTYFQNEAQLEKSRLLSDRFSAERPKGSFSTLEIQRTEQGDSAMYLCASSREAYGYTFGSGTRLTVV.

The V and J genes are TRBV3-1 (or the pseudogene TRBV3-2) and TRBJ1-2; D is unclear. This CDR3 contains 15 residues. Germline CDR1 is LGHDT and CDR2 is YNNKEL (reference sequence). V lost 7 bases and J 6 bases, leaving 21 bases between the germline ends. The CDR3 reads CASNPTPSSVNGYTF. CDR3 DNA: TGTGCCAGCAACCCTACCCCGAGTTCGGTCAATGGCTACACCTTC.

The V call is TRBV14, the J call TRBJ2-4, with TRBD1 matching 7 bases. This CDR3 has 15 amino acids. J was trimmed by 6 bases and V by 5 bases; bases with no gene match: 10. CDR1 and CDR2 (germline): SGHDN, FVKESK. CDR3 in amino acids: CASSVSQGVRNIQYF. CDR3 DNA sequence: TGTGCCAGCAGCGTATCCCAGGGGGTCAGAAACATTCAGTACTTC.

The chain has TRBV5-1 and TRBJ2-1; 9 bases agree with TRBD1. Germline V gives CDR1 SGHRS, CDR2 YFSETQ. V shed 4 bases, J shed 5 bases, and the junction held 7 bases outside the gene matches. The CDR3 spans 15 residues. The DNA of the CDR3 is TGCGCCAGCAGCCCCTCGGGACAGGGACACAATGAGCAGTTCTTC. Its translation: CASSPSGQGHNEQFF. The variable domain in full, completed from reference TRBV5-1 and TRBJ2-1, reads KAGVTQTPRYLIKTRGQQVTLSCSPISGHRSVSWYQQTPGQGLQFLFEYFSETQRNKGNFPGRFSGRQFSNSRSEMNVSTLELGDSALYLCASSPSGQGHNEQFFGPGTRLTVL.

The chain couples TRBV7-2 to TRBJ2-7; TRBD1 aligns across 7 bases. V shed 3 bases, J shed 2 bases, and the junction held 10 bases outside the gene matches. This CDR3 contains 16 residues. Germline assignment: CDR1 SGHTA and CDR2 FQGNSA. In nucleotides, the CDR3 is TGTGCCAGCAGCTTCGTTCTCCGGGACAGTGCCTACGAGCAGTACTTC. Translated: CASSFVLRDSAYEQYF.

This rearrangement joins TRBV3-1 (or the pseudogene TRBV3-2) to TRBJ2-7, with D unresolved. V lost 2 bases and J lost 2, with 4 bases in between. CDR3 length: 12 amino acids. Germline CDR1 is LGHDT and CDR2 is YNNKEL (reference sequence). The CDR3 sequence: CASSQLAYEQYF. The CDR3 nucleotides are TGTGCCAGCAGCCAACTTGCCTACGAGCAGTACTTC.

The chain is built from TRBV3-1 (or the pseudogene TRBV3-2) and TRBJ1-2; 10 nucleotides align to TRBD1. Trimming at V came to 6 bases and at J to 4 bases, leaving 8 bases not matched to a gene. The germline CDR1 and CDR2 sequences are LGHDT and YNNKEL (reference sequence). The CDR3 is 15 amino acids. Here the CDR3 reads CASSRDRGQGYGYTF. The CDR3 nucleotides read TGTGCCAGCAGTAGAGACAGGGGGCAGGGCTATGGCTACACCTTC.

The CDR3 loop reads CASSSQGNTEAFF. The CDR3 DNA is TGTGCCAGCAGCTCACAGGGGAACACTGAAGCTTTCTTT. V is TRBV4-2 and J is TRBJ1-1, with D possibly being TRBD1 (6 bases). The germline gives CDR1 LGHNA, CDR2 YNFKEQ. This CDR3 is built from 13 residues. V shed 5 bases and J shed 1 base, with 8 bases lying between them.

This clone was seen a handful of times. In DNA form, the CDR3 reads TGTGCCAGCAGCCAAGATCCGCAGGGAGGGCCCCAGCATTTT. Residues: CASSQDPQGGPQHF. The chain carries TRBV3-1 (or the pseudogene TRBV3-2) and TRBJ1-5, with TRBD1 as a possible D gene (5 bases). CDR3 length: 14 amino acids. Trimming took 0 bases from V and 9 from J, leaving 12 bases between them. The V gene's germline CDR1 is LGHDT and CDR2 YNNKEL (reference sequence).

This chain connects TRBV2 to TRBJ2-5; a weak D match, TRBD1 (5 bases). This CDR3 comprises 12 residues. The germline CDR1 and CDR2 sequences are SNHLY and FYNNEI. Trimming left V 7 bases short and J 3 bases short, with 9 bases between. DNA for the CDR3: TGTGCCAGCACTGGGGCAGAAGAGACCCAGTACTTC. It yields the protein CASTGAEETQYF.

The chain uses TRBV5-4 and TRBJ1-1, with unresolved D. The V and J ends lost 4 bases and 6 bases respectively, with 22 bases between them. The germline V gene encodes CDR1 SGHNT and CDR2 YYREEE (reference sequence). There are 16 residues in the CDR3. CDR3 bases: TGTGCCAGCAGCCCCGAGGGCGCGGGTGCATGGGCTGAAGCTTTCTTT. It is translated as CASSPEGAGAWAEAFF.

J is TRBJ2-7 and V is TRBV4-1, with 10 bases aligning to TRBD1. This CDR3 contains 15 residues. Germline CDR1 MGHRA, CDR2 YSYEKL. Unmatched junction bases numbered 6, after V lost 2 bases and J lost 5 bases. This CDR3 reads CASSQNRDRGHEQYF. The CDR3 nucleotides read TGCGCCAGCAGCCAAAACCGGGACAGGGGACACGAGCAGTACTTC.

A few counts support this clone. The rearrangement uses TRBV6-6 and TRBJ2-1; 11 nucleotides line up with TRBD2. CDR3 length: 16 residues. Germline V CDR1 and CDR2: MNHNY, SVGAGI (reference sequence). Trimming took 2 bases from V and 8 from J; bases not matched to a gene: 8. The chain's CDR3 is CASSYPLTSGEYEQFF. The CDR3 bases are TGTGCCAGCAGTTACCCCCTGACTAGCGGGGAATATGAGCAGTTCTTC.

The genes are TRBV4-1 and TRBJ2-7, with 7 bases lining up with TRBD1. Germline assignment: CDR1 MGHRA and CDR2 YSYEKL. Trimming removed 4 bases from V and 2 bases from J; junction bases left unmatched: 17. The CDR3 contains 18 residues. CDR3 region: CASSLRDRVANSAYEQYF. The CDR3, as DNA: TGCGCCAGCAGCCTTAGAGACAGGGTCGCTAACTCAGCCTACGAGCAGTACTTC.

CDR3 residues: CASRSQGQLNTEAFF. The CDR3 region has the DNA TGTGCCAGCAGATCTCAGGGGCAGTTGAACACTGAAGCTTTCTTT. The chain couples TRBV28 to TRBJ1-1; possibly TRBD1 for D (6 bases). V was pared by 6 bases and J by 0 bases, with 14 bases between. Germline V gene lookup returns CDR1 MDHEN and CDR2 SYDVKM. This CDR3 is built from 15 residues.

The CDR3 coding sequence is TGTGCCAGCAGCTTTCGGGTAGCAGCGAACACCGGGGAGCTGTTTTTT. Translated: CASSFRVAANTGELFF. The genes are TRBV5-8 and TRBJ2-2; D is unclear. The CDR3 is 16 amino acids. From germline, CDR1 is SGHTS and CDR2 YDEGEE. V lost 2 bases and J lost 0, with 11 bases in between.

This clone came up a few times. V gene TRBV2 combines with J gene TRBJ2-7, with D tentatively TRBD1 (5 bases). The length of the CDR3 is 11 residues. V was clipped by 5 bases and J by 9 bases, with 11 bases between them. The germline CDR1 and CDR2 sequences are SNHLY and FYNNEI. The CDR3 sequence is CASSPGQGQYF. The CDR3 nucleotides are TGTGCCAGCAGTCCAGGACAAGGGCAGTACTTC.